This T cell receptor (beta chain) appears in the sequencing data of a study of blood T cell repertoires in COVID-19. Study-level background: Sites across the United States, Italy and Spain contributed samples from acute and convalescent COVID-19. In each case, the material was cDNA or gDNA derived from T cells, B-cell-depleted T cells, or PBMCs.

Per the study methods: The assay estimated nucleated cells by amplifying reference gene primers. Using immunoSEQ multiplex PCR, the repertoire was profiled, and TCRdb retains in-frame clones only, with some absent. V and J calls and clone size follow that table, whereas D and trimming were derived from the DNA. The sample has over 200,000 clones, more than 85% seen once. V lost 4 bases and J lost 2, with 12 bases in between. The germline V gene encodes CDR1 WSHSY and CDR2 SAAADI. The CDR3 extends over 15 amino acids. Material: peripheral blood. The V and J genes are TRBV10-2 and TRBJ1-5; a possible D gene is TRBD1 (5 bases). The receptor's source is a middle-aged man with active or convalescent COVID-19. The CDR3 coding sequence is TGCGCCAGCAGTGGGAGGGGCGGGGGCAATCAGCCCCAGCATTTT. It codes for CASSGRGGGNQPQHF.